The clone carrying this TCR beta chain has just a few counts. V was pared by 4 bases and J by 8 bases, with 21 bases between. Germline V gene lookup returns CDR1 LNHDA and CDR2 SQIVND (reference sequence). CDR3 length: 15 amino acids. This sample was included in a study of blood T cell repertoires in COVID-19. About the research overall: Donors in the United States, Italy and Spain gave samples during acute or convalescent COVID-19. Nucleic acid was either cDNA or gDNA, and it came from T cells, B-cell-depleted T cells, or PBMCs.

As handled by the study authors: Reference gene primer amplification gave estimated nucleated cell counts. Produced via immunoSEQ multiplex PCR; TCRdb's table is partial and in-frame only. That table gives V, J and clone size, and the DNA gave D and trimming. Found here are 120,000 to 150,000 clones, 85% to 90% of them singletons; the top ten hold 1.5%. The receptor was isolated from a woman aged 60 to 75 with acute or convalescent COVID-19. The chain carries TRBV19 and TRBJ2-7, with D maybe TRBD2 (6 bases). Source material: peripheral blood. CDR3 sequence (DNA): TGTGCCAGTAGTAACGTCGGTAGCGGACTAACCCAGCAGTACTTC. Translating gives CASSNVGSGLTQQYF. Complete variable domain (other parts from reference TRBV19 and TRBJ2-7): DGGITQSPKYLFRKEGQNVTLSCEQNLNHDAMYWYRQDPGQGLRLIYYSQIVNDFQKGDIAEGYSVSREKKESFPLTVTSAQKNPTAFYLCASSNVGSGLTQQYFGPGTRLTVT.